The 13 T cell receptor beta chains given below trace back to one sample, sequenced in a study of shared clonotypes between healthy human individuals. Some clones are missing from TCRdb's copy, which holds only in-frame ones; the method was immunoSEQ multiplex PCR. The sample carries hundreds of thousands of clones, roughly 70% recorded once. The sequencing sample was made of memory CD4+ T cells sorted from blood. Subset meaning: CD45RA-negative fraction. The origin of the receptors is a woman in her 30s in good health.

The gene calls are TRBV20-1 and TRBJ2-1, with D possibly being TRBD2 (6 bases). Germline V gives CDR1 DFQATT, CDR2 SNEGSKA (reference sequence). V was shortened by 4 bases and J by 9 bases, with 10 bases between the two germline ends. This CDR3 comprises 11 residues. Written as DNA, the CDR3 is TGCAGTGCTAAAACGGGACTTGAGCAGTTCTTC. Translating it yields CSAKTGLEQFF.

The chain joins TRBV7-9 to TRBJ2-7; 7 bases are a match to TRBD1. CDR3 size: 14 residues. Germline CDR1 SEHNR, CDR2 FQNEAQ (reference sequence). The J segment lost 2 bases and the V segment lost 4 bases, leaving 5 bases of the junction unmatched. The CDR3 is CASSWTGRTYEQYF. In DNA, the CDR3 is TGTGCCAGCAGCTGGACAGGTCGAACCTACGAGCAGTACTTC.

The rearrangement joins TRBV9 to TRBJ1-4; D ambiguous. This CDR3 spans 14 amino acids. Per germline, CDR1 SGDLS and CDR2 YYNGEE. The V gene lost 0 bases and the J gene lost 3 bases, with 6 bases spanning the gap. This chain's CDR3 is CASSVGGPNEKLFF. CDR3 sequence (DNA): TGTGCCAGCAGCGTAGGGGGTCCTAATGAAAAACTGTTTTTT.

The genes are TRBV6-1 and TRBJ2-7, with 11 bases that match TRBD2. V lost 8 bases and J lost 4; bases outside the gene matches: 7. CDR3 length equals 14 residues. Per germline, CDR1 MNHNS and CDR2 SASEGT. The CDR3 nucleotides read TGTGCCAGCCACAAGGGGACTAGCGGTTACGAGCAGTACTTC. It encodes CASHKGTSGYEQYF.

This clone has a count of ten or more. V and J are TRBV7-2 and TRBJ2-3; the D is unclear. The CDR3 totals 12 residues. Trimming shortened V by 5 bases and J by 5 bases, and 8 bases separated the two germline ends. Germline V gene data show CDR1 as SGHTA and CDR2 as FQGNSA. The CDR3 sequence is CASSAYLDTQYF. CDR3 DNA sequence: TGTGCCAGCAGCGCCTACTTAGATACGCAGTATTTT.

As for this clone: Other DNA sequences in this sample translate to the same CDR3. The V call is TRBV5-1, the J call TRBJ2-3; a weak D match, TRBD2 (5 bases). The V end was cut by 0 bases, the J end by 4 bases, with 9 bases between. CDR1 is SGHRS and CDR2 is YFSETQ in the germline V gene. The CDR3 contains 14 residues. DNA of the CDR3: TGCGCCAGCAGCTTGGCCTCGGGGTCAGATACGCAGTATTTT. This sequence encodes CASSLASGSDTQYF.

The sample holds one count of this clone. Other DNA sequences in the same sample also yield this CDR3. The chain couples TRBV28 to TRBJ1-4, with no clear D. From germline, CDR1 is MDHEN and CDR2 SYDVKM. Deletions cut 5 bases from V and 5 bases from J, with 6 bases between. This CDR3 is built from 12 residues. As DNA, the CDR3 is TGTGCCAGCAGTCCAGTCAATGAAAAACTGTTTTTT. Its protein is CASSPVNEKLFF.

This chain links TRBV5-1 with TRBJ2-3; D is unclear. The V gene's germline CDR1 is SGHRS and CDR2 YFSETQ. V dropped 4 bases and J dropped 0 bases, with 6 bases sitting between them. The CDR3 contains 13 residues. In nucleotides, the CDR3 is TGCGCCAGCAGCAGGTCTAGCACAGATACGCAGTATTTT. Its translation is CASSRSSTDTQYF.

The V and J genes are TRBV7-8 and TRBJ1-1, with D possibly matching TRBD1 (6 bases). The CDR3 totals 17 residues. V was cut by 1 base and J by 0 bases, with 15 bases left in between. The germline V gene has CDR1 SGHVS and CDR2 FQNEAQ. For the CDR3, the DNA is TGTGCCAGCAGCTTAGGTCAAAGGGGGGCAATGAACACTGAAGCTTTCTTT. It encodes CASSLGQRGAMNTEAFF. Complete variable domain (other parts from reference TRBV7-8 and TRBJ1-1): GAGVSQSPRYKVAKRGQDVALRCDPISGHVSLFWYQQALGQGPEFLTYFQNEAQLDKSGLPSDRFFAERPEGSVSTLKIQRTQQEDSAVYLCASSLGQRGAMNTEAFFGQGTRLTVV.

This chain joins TRBV5-1 and TRBJ2-3; 11 nucleotides agree with TRBD2. This CDR3 is 17 amino acids long. Germline assignment: CDR1 SGHRS and CDR2 YFSETQ. The junction had 5 bases not matched to a gene; V was cut back by 0 bases and J by 2 bases. CDR3 residues: CASSLALAGGSTDTQYF. The CDR3 DNA follows: TGCGCCAGCAGCTTGGCCCTAGCGGGGGGATCCACAGATACGCAGTATTTT. The full variable domain, in which reference TRBV5-1 and TRBJ2-3 provide the parts outside the CDR3, is KAGVTQTPRYLIKTRGQQVTLSCSPISGHRSVSWYQQTPGQGLQFLFEYFSETQRNKGNFPGRFSGRQFSNSRSEMNVSTLELGDSALYLCASSLALAGGSTDTQYFGPGTRLTVL.

The V gene is TRBV4-1, the J gene TRBJ2-5; D may be TRBD2 (6 bases). V dropped 4 bases and J dropped 0 bases, with 6 bases sitting between them. Germline V gene data show CDR1 as MGHRA and CDR2 as YSYEKL. The length of the CDR3 is 13 residues. CDR3 sequence: CASSRDYQETQYF. The CDR3 DNA follows: TGCGCCAGCAGCCGGGACTACCAAGAGACCCAGTACTTC.

This clone was counted a few times. The rearrangement joins TRBV6-1 to TRBJ2-4; 11 nucleotides align to TRBD2. The V gene's germline CDR1 is MNHNS and CDR2 SASEGT. The CDR3 has 14 residues. The V gene end was trimmed by 8 bases and the J gene end by 8 bases; junction bases not matched to a gene: 8. The CDR3 spells CASCLAGGRDIQYF. CDR3 bases: TGTGCCAGCTGTCTAGCGGGAGGAAGAGACATTCAGTACTTC.

The rearrangement links TRBV19 to TRBJ2-7, with TRBD2 matching 10 bases. The CDR3 is made up of 13 amino acids. Germline V gene sequence: CDR1 LNHDA, CDR2 SQIVND (reference sequence). Trimming at V came to 4 bases and at J to 7 bases, leaving 4 bases not matched to a gene. In DNA form, the CDR3 reads TGTGCCAGTAGTAAGCGGGAGGGCTCAGAGCAGTACTTC. Its translation: CASSKREGSEQYF.